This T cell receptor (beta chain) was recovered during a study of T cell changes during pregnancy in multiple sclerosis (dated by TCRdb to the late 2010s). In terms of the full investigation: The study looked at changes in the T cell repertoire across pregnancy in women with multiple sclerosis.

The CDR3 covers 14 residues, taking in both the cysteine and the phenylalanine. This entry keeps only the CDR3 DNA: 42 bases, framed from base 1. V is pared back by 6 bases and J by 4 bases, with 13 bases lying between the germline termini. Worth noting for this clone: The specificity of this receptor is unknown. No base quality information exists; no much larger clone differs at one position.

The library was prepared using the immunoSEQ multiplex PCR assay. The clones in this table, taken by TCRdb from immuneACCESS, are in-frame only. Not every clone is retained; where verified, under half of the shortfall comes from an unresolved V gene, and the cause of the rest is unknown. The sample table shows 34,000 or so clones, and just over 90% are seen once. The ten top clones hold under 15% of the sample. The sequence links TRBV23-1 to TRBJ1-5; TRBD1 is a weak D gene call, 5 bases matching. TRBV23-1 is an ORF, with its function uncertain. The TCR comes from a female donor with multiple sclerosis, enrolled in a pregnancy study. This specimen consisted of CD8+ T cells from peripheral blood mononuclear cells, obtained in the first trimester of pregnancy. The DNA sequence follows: TGCGCCAGCAGACCGGGGGGGGAGAATCAGCCCCAGCATTTT. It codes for CASRPGGENQPQHF.